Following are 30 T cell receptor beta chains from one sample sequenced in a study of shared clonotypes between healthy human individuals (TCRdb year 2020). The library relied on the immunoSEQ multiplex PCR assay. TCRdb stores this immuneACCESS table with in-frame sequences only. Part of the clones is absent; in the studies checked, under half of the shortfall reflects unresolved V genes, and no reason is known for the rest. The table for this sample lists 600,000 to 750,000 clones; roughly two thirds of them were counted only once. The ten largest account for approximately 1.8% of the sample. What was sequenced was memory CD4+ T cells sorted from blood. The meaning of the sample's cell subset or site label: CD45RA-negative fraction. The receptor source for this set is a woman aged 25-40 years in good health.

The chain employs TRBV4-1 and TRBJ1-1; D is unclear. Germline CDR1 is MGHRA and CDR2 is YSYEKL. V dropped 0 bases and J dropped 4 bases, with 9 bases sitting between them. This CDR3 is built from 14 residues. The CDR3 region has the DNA TGCGCCAGCAGCCAAGAGGCCCTGGGCACTGAAGCTTTCTTT. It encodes CASSQEALGTEAFF.

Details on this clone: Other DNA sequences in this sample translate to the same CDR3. CDR3 in amino acids: CASSSSATNEKLFF. Written as DNA, the CDR3 is TGCGCCAGCAGCTCCAGTGCAACTAATGAAAAACTGTTTTTT. The rearrangement uses TRBV5-1 and TRBJ1-4; no definite D call. The CDR3 sequence is 14 residues long. CDR1 SGHRS and CDR2 YFSETQ come from the germline V gene. V dropped 3 bases and J dropped 0 bases, with 6 bases sitting between them.

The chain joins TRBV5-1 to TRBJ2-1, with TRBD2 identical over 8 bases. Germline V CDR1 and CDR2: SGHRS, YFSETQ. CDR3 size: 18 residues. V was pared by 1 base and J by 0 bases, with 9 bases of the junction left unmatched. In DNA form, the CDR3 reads TGCGCCAGCAGCTTGTCTAGCGGGCATGAAAGCTCCTACAATGAGCAGTTCTTC. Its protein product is CASSLSSGHESSYNEQFF.

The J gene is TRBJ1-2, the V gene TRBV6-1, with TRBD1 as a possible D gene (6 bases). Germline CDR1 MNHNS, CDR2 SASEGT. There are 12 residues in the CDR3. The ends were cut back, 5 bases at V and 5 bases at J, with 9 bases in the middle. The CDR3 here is CASSFQGYGYTF. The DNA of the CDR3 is TGTGCCAGCAGTTTCCAGGGGTATGGCTACACCTTC.

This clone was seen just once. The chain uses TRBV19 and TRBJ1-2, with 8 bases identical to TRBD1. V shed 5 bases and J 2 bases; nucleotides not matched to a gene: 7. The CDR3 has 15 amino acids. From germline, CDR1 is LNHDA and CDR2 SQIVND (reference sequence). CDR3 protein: CASSDENRGNYGYTF. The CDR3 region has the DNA TGTGCCAGTAGTGACGAAAACAGGGGGAACTATGGCTACACCTTC.

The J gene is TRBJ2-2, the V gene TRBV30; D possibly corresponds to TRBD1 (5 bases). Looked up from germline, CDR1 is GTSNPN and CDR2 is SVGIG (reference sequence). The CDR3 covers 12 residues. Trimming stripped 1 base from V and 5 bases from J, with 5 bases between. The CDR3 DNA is TGTGCCTGGAGTGGACAGACCGGGGAGCTGTTTTTT. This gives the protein CAWSGQTGELFF.

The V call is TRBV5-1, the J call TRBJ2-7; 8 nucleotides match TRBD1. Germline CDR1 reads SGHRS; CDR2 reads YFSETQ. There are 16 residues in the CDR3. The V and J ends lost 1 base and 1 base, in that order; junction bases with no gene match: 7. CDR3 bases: TGCGCCAGCAGCTTGAGTCCCGGGACAGGTTCCTACGAGCAGTACTTC. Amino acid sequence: CASSLSPGTGSYEQYF.

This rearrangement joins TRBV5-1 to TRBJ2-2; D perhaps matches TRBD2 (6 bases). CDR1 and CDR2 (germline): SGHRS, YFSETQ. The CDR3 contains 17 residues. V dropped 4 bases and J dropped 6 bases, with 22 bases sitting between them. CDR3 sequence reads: CASSPHVYRESPGELFF. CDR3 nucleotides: TGCGCCAGCAGCCCCCATGTTTATCGGGAGTCCCCCGGGGAGCTGTTTTTT.

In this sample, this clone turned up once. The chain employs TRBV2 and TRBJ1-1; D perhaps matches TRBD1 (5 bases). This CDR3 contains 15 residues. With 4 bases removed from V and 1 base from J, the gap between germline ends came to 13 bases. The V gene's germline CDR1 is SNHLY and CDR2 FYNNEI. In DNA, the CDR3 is TGTGCCAGCAGTGTGGGGGACGGCCCGAACACTGAAGCTTTCTTT. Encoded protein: CASSVGDGPNTEAFF.

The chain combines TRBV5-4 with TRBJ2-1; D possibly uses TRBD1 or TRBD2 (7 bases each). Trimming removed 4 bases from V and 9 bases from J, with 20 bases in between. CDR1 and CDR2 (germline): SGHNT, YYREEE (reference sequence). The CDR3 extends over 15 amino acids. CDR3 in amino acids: CASSPGGRGRSEQFF. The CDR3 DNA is TGTGCCAGCAGCCCTGGGGGGAGGGGGCGCAGTGAGCAGTTCTTC.

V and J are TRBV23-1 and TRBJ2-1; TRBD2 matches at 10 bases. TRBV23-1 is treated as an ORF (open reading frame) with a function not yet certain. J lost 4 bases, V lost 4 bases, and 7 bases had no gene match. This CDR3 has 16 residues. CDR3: CASSPATSGIYNEQFF. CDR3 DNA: TGCGCCAGCAGTCCCGCAACTAGCGGGATTTACAATGAGCAGTTCTTC.

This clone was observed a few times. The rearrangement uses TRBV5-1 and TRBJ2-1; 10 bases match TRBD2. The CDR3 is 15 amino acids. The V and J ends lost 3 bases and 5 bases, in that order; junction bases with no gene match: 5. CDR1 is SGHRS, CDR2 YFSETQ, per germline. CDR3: CASSSGTSENNEQFF. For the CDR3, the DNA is TGCGCCAGCAGCTCCGGGACTAGCGAAAACAATGAGCAGTTCTTC.

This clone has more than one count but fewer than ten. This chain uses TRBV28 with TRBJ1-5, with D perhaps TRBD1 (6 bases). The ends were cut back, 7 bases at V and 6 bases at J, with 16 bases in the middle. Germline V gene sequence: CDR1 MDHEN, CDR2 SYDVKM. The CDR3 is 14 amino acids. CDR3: CASTPPGGIQPQHF. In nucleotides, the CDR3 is TGTGCCAGCACCCCCCCGGGGGGCATTCAGCCCCAGCATTTT.

CDR3 nucleotides: TGTGCCAGCAGCTTTTCGGATACGCAGTATTTT. Encoded protein: CASSFSDTQYF. The rearrangement joins TRBV11-1 to TRBJ2-3; D is uncertain. From germline, CDR1 is SGHAT and CDR2 FQDESV (reference sequence). The CDR3 covers 11 residues. Deletions cut 3 bases from V and 6 bases from J, with 4 bases between.

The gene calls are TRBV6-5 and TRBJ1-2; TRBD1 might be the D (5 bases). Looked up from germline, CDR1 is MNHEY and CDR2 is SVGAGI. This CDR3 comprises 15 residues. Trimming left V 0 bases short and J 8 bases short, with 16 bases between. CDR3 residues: CASSYSFSGIGGYTF. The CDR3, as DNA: TGTGCCAGCAGTTACTCGTTTTCAGGGATTGGCGGCTACACCTTC.

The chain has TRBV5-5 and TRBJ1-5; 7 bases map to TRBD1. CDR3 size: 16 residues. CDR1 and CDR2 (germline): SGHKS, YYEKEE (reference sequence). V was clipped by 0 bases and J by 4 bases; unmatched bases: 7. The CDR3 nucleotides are TGTGCCAGCAGCTTGGCCCGGGACAGCCTTAATCAGCCCCAGCATTTT. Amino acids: CASSLARDSLNQPQHF.

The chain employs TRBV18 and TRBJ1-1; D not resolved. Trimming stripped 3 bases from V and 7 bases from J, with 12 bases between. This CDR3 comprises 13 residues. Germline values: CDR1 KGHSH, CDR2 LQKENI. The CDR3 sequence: CASSPEINFEAFF. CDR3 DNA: TGTGCCAGCTCACCCGAGATTAACTTTGAAGCTTTCTTT.

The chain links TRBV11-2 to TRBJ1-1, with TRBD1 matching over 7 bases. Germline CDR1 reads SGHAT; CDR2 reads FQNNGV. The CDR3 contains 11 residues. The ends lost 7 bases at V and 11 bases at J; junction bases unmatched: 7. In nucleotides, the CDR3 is TGTGCCAGCACCACAACAGGGGATGCTTTCTTT. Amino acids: CASTTTGDAFF.

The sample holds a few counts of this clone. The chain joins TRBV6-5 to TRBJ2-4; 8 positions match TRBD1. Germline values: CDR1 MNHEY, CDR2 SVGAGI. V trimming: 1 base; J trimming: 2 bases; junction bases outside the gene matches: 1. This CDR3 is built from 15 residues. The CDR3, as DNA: TGTGCCAGCAGTTACTGGACAGGGTCCAAAAACATTCAGTACTTC. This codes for CASSYWTGSKNIQYF.

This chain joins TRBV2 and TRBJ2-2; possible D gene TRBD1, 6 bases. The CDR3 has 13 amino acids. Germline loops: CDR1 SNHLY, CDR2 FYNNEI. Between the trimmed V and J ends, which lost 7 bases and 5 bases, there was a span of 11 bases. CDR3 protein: CASTNRETGELFF. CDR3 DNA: TGTGCCAGCACAAACAGGGAAACCGGGGAGCTGTTTTTT.

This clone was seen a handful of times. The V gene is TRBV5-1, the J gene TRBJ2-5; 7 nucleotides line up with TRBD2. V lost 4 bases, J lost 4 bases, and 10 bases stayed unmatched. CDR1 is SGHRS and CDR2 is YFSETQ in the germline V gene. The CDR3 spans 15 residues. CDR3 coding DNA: TGCGCCAGCAGCAACTCCCGACTAGCTCGAGAGACCCAGTACTTC. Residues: CASSNSRLARETQYF.

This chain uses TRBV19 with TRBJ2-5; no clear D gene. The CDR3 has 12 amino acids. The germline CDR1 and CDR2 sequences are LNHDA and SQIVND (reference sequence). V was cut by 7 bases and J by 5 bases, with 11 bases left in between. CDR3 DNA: TGTGCCAGTAAATCCCCCGGGGAGACCCAGTACTTC. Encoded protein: CASKSPGETQYF. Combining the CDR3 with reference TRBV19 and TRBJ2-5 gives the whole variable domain DGGITQSPKYLFRKEGQNVTLSCEQNLNHDAMYWYRQDPGQGLRLIYYSQIVNDFQKGDIAEGYSVSREKKESFPLTVTSAQKNPTAFYLCASKSPGETQYFGPGTRLLVL.

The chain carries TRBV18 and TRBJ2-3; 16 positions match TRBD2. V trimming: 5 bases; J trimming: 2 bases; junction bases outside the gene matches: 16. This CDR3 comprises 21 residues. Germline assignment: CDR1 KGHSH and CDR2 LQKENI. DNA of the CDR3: TGTGCCAGCTCATCTACACGGATGCCGGGACTAGCGGGAGGGTCCACAGATACGCAGTATTTT. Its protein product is CASSSTRMPGLAGGSTDTQYF.

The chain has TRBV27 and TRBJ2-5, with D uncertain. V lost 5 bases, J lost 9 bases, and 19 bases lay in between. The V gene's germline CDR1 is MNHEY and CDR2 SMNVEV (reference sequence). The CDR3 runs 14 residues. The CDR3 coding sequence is TGTGCCAGCAGTCCTATGATACAAGAGACGTCCCAGTACTTC. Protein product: CASSPMIQETSQYF.

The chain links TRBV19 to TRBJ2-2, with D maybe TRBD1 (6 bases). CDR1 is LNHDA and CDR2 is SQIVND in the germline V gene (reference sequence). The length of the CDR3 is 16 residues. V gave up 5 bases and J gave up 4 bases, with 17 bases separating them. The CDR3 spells CASSFGQNRITGELFF. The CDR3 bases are TGTGCCAGTAGTTTTGGACAGAACCGAATCACCGGGGAGCTGTTTTTT.

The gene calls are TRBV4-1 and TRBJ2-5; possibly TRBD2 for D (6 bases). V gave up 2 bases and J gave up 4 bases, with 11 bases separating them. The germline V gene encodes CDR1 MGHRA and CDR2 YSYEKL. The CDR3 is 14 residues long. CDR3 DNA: TGCGCCAGCAGCCAATCTTTGGGGGGAGAGACCCAGTACTTC. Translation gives CASSQSLGGETQYF.

CDR3 amino acids: CASREIGQPTDTQYF. CDR3 nucleotide sequence: TGTGCCAGCAGAGAAATTGGACAACCCACAGATACGCAGTATTTT. The rearrangement links TRBV6-5 to TRBJ2-3; D may be TRBD1 (5 bases). Germline values: CDR1 MNHEY, CDR2 SVGAGI. The CDR3 runs 15 residues. Trimming shortened V by 6 bases and J by 2 bases, and 15 bases separated the two germline ends.

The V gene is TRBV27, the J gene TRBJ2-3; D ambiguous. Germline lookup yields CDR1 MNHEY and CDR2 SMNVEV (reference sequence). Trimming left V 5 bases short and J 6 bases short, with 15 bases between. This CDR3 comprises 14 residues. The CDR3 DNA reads TGTGCCAGCAGTCTTAGTCGGGTGAGGGATACGCAGTATTTT. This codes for CASSLSRVRDTQYF.

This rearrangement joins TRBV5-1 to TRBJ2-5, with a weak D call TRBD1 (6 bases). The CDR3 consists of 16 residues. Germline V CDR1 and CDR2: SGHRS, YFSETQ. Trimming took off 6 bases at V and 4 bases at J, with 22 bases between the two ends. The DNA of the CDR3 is TGCGCCAGCACGACAGGTTGGCCTTACAAGGGAGAGACCCAGTACTTC. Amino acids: CASTTGWPYKGETQYF.

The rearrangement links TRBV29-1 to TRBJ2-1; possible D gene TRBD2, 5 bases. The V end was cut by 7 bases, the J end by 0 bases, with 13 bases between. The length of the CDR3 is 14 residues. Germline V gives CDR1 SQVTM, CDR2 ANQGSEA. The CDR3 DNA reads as TGCAGCGCCCCGGCTAGCTACTCCTACAATGAGCAGTTCTTC. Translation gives CSAPASYSYNEQFF.